This is a list of T cell receptor beta chains from one sample in a study of blood T cell repertoires in COVID-19. Clones were read by immunoSEQ multiplex PCR, and TCRdb kept only the in-frame ones, dropping some. The sample contains approximately 220,000 clones, around 87% of which appear only once. The sequenced sample consisted of peripheral blood. These TCRs come from a man aged 60-69 years who had recovered from COVID-19. Each CDR3 is given with its conserved first and last residue. The D gene is left open where the match is weak. Clone size, where shown, is once, few, many, or a class for clones that have expanded.

j_gene	v_gene	len	abundance	d_gene	CDR3nt	CDR3aa
TRBJ1-3	TRBV5-1	16	NA	NA	TGCGCCAGCAGCTTGGAGTCGGGTCTGTCTGGAAACACCATATATTTT	CASSLESGLSGNTIYF
TRBJ1-1	TRBV27	13	NA	NA	TGTGCCAGCAGTTTCAGTTTTTCAACTGAAGCTTTCTTT	CASSFSFSTEAFF
TRBJ2-7	TRBV3-1/TRBV3-2	14	NA	TRBD2	TGTGCCAGCAGCCAAGGCGGGAGGGCCCACGAGCAGTACTTC	CASSQGGRAHEQYF
TRBJ1-1	TRBV5-1	13	NA	NA	TGCGCCAGCGGATACAGGGTGAACACTGAAGCTTTCTTT	CASGYRVNTEAFF
TRBJ2-1	TRBV20-1	13	NA	NA	TGCAGTGCTAGTCCCGCCGGCGGCGATGAGCAGTTCTTC	CSASPAGGDEQFF
TRBJ2-4	TRBV19	15	NA	NA	TGTGCCAGTAGTACGACCGGAGGGGCCAAAAACATTCAGTACTTC	CASSTTGGAKNIQYF
TRBJ2-1	TRBV5-1	14	NA	TRBD2	TGCGCCAGCACTACGGGAGGTGGGGTGAATGAGCAGTTCTTC	CASTTGGGVNEQFF
TRBJ2-5	TRBV13	16	NA	TRBD2	TGTGCCAGCAGCTTAGGCCGAGGGAGCGGGAGAGCGACCCAGTACTTC	CASSLGRGSGRATQYF
TRBJ1-5	TRBV6-5	14	NA	TRBD1	TGTGCCAGCAGCACAGACAGGGGGAATCAGCCCCAGCATTTT	CASSTDRGNQPQHF
TRBJ1-1	TRBV7-8	15	NA	NA	TGTGCCAGCAGCTTAGCGGAGGCAGGGAACACTGAAGCTTTCTTT	CASSLAEAGNTEAFF
TRBJ1-1	TRBV7-3	14	NA	NA	TGTGCCAGCAGCTTGGACAATCGGAACACTGAAGCTTTCTTT	CASSLDNRNTEAFF
TRBJ1-1	TRBV5-4	14	NA	NA	TGTGCCAGCAGCTTGGGAGGGCGATCCACTGAAGCTTTCTTT	CASSLGGRSTEAFF
TRBJ2-3	TRBV10-1	16	NA	NA	TGCGCCAGCAGCCCGTATTTCCAGGCTGCCGCAGATACGCAGTATTTT	CASSPYFQAAADTQYF
TRBJ1-1	TRBV6-5	15	NA	TRBD1	TGTGCCAGCCGTCCCGGGACAGGGCCGAACACTGAAGCTTTCTTT	CASRPGTGPNTEAFF
TRBJ1-6	TRBV19	15	few	TRBD1	TGTGCCAGTAGTATAGGAGGACAGGGCGGATCACCCCTCCACTTT	CASSIGGQGGSPLHF
TRBJ1-5	TRBV10-2	13	NA	NA	TGCGCCAGCTCCTTCGGGGATCCTCAGCCCCAGCATTTT	CASSFGDPQPQHF
TRBJ1-1	TRBV29-1	14	NA	TRBD1	TGCAGCGTTGCGGTTTTGACAGGGAATACTGAAGCTTTCTTT	CSVAVLTGNTEAFF
TRBJ1-5	TRBV6-6	15	NA	TRBD1	TGTGCCAGCAGATTAACCGGGACAGGGAATAAGCCCCAGCATTTT	CASRLTGTGNKPQHF
TRBJ1-5	TRBV5-4	16	NA	NA	TGTGCCAGCAGCTTGGACGGGGGGGGCAGCAATCAGCCCCAGCATTTT	CASSLDGGGSNQPQHF